This T cell receptor (beta chain) was sequenced during a study of shared clonotypes between healthy human individuals. Study-wide results and caveats: Four donors had about 5.1% of their naive CD4 clonotypes in common. Generally, estimated richness proved larger in naive subsets than it did in memory subsets.

Trimming left V 3 bases short and J 2 bases short, with 7 bases between. Germline V lookup: CDR1 SGDLS, CDR2 YYNGEE. CDR3 length: 13 residues. Sorted-subset replicate PCR reactions were performed with approximately 180 ng DNA, corresponding to 25,000 to 35,000 T cell genomes. TCRdb's table, derived via immunoSEQ multiplex PCR, lists solely in-frame clones and lacks some. This table has around 2.5 million clones, approximately 93% appearing once. As for this clone: The antigen is undetermined.

The V gene is TRBV9, the J gene TRBJ2-3, with D uncertain. Sequenced sample: naive CD4+ T cells from PBMCs. Subset indicated: CD45RA+ positively selected. This TCR was recovered from a man between 18 and 35 years old in good health. Some clones in this sample may be carry-over from other donors' samples. The CDR3 sequence is CASSETSTDTQYF. In nucleotides, the CDR3 is TGTGCCAGCAGCGAAACATCCACAGATACGCAGTATTTT.